These 9 T cell receptor beta chains were sequenced from one sample in a study of T cell repertoires in cytomegalovirus infection. These TCRs' antigens remain unknown. Each CDR3 protein gets one entry after TCRdb re-called the reads with MiXCR. The data contain 90,000 to 130,000 distinct CDR3 sequences, over 9.5% of them seen just once; the ten biggest clones take up approximately 33%. The material sequenced was PBMCs, sequenced either directly or after in vitro stimulation (not recorded which). The receptors shown here come from a human donor in good health (CMV status not recorded). Some clones in this sample may be carry-over from other donors' samples.

This clonotype was counted at least ten times. The chain carries TRBV7-2 and TRBJ2-3, with 8 bases lining up with TRBD1. V trimming: 5 bases; J trimming: 8 bases; junction bases outside the gene matches: 15. The CDR3 loop spans 16 amino acids. The V gene's germline CDR1 is SGHTA and CDR2 FQGNSA. For the CDR3, the DNA is TGTGCCAGCAGCATCTGGACAGGGTCACCGGTCCGTACGCAGTATTTT. This sequence encodes CASSIWTGSPVRTQYF.

The J gene is TRBJ2-1, the V gene TRBV12-3 or TRBV12-4; TRBD1 aligns across 10 bases. V was pared by 6 bases and J by 10 bases, with 15 bases of the junction left unmatched. This CDR3 contains 16 residues. In DNA form, the CDR3 reads TGTGCCAGCAGCCTCTTTGCGGGACAGGGGATTCGCGAGCAGTTCTTC. Amino acids: CASSLFAGQGIREQFF.

This clonotype was seen only a few times. V gene TRBV7-2 combines with J gene TRBJ1-4; TRBD1 is a possible D gene (6 bases). V shed 1 base and J shed 7 bases, with 13 bases lying between them. CDR3 length: 15 amino acids. The germline V gene has CDR1 SGHTA and CDR2 FQGNSA. The CDR3 sequence: CASSLVGGGGEKLFF. CDR3 nucleotides: TGTGCCAGCAGCTTAGTTGGGGGGGGCGGTGAAAAACTGTTTTTT.

This clonotype was detected many times. The chain carries TRBV7-2 and TRBJ1-1; TRBD1 matches 11 bases. The CDR3 has 17 amino acids. V lost 5 bases, J lost 5 bases, and 13 bases stayed unmatched. Per the germline V gene, CDR1 is SGHTA and CDR2 is FQGNSA. Here the CDR3 DNA reads TGTGCCAGCAGCCCGCCACCGGGACAGGGGGAGAGGACTGAAGCTTTCTTT. Its translation: CASSPPPGQGERTEAFF.

This clonotype was observed at least ten times. This rearrangement joins TRBV5-8 to TRBJ2-2, with TRBD2 matching 10 bases. This CDR3 spans 17 amino acids. The ends lost 0 bases at V and 5 bases at J; junction bases unmatched: 7. Germline CDR1 SGHTS, CDR2 YDEGEE. CDR3 region: CASSLAGTSARTGELFF. The CDR3 DNA follows: TGTGCCAGCAGCTTGGCGGGGACTAGCGCGAGGACCGGGGAGCTGTTTTTT.

This clonotype was seen more than once but under ten times. The chain carries TRBV6-5 and TRBJ2-3; 8 positions agree with TRBD2. The CDR3 is made up of 16 amino acids. V shed 2 bases and J 0 bases; nucleotides not matched to a gene: 4. The germline CDR1 and CDR2 sequences are MNHEY and SVGAGI. CDR3 bases: TGTGCCAGCAGTTACCCTAGCGGGTTGAGCACAGATACGCAGTATTTT. Protein: CASSYPSGLSTDTQYF.

This clonotype was detected ten times or more. The chain combines TRBV12-3 or TRBV12-4 with TRBJ2-3; TRBD2 matches 9 bases. V shed 3 bases, J shed 1 base, and the junction held 8 bases outside the gene matches. The length of the CDR3 is 17 residues. CDR3 nucleotide sequence: TGTGCCAGCAGTTTGGGAGCGGGAGGCCTCGGCACAGATACGCAGTATTTT. This codes for CASSLGAGGLGTDTQYF.

The sample holds many counts of this clonotype. This chain connects TRBV20-1 to TRBJ2-7; 7 positions agree with TRBD1. The CDR3 is 13 amino acids. Germline CDR1 is DFQATT and CDR2 is SNEGSKA (reference sequence). With V trimmed by 6 bases and J by 3 bases, 8 bases remained unmatched. The CDR3 reads CSADRDPIYEQYF. Written as DNA, the CDR3 is TGCAGTGCCGACAGGGATCCCATCTACGAGCAGTACTTC.

The chain joins TRBV3-1 to TRBJ2-2; no definite D call. CDR1 and CDR2 from the germline V gene are LGHDT and YNNKEL (reference sequence). The CDR3 spans 15 residues. V was shortened by 0 bases and J by 0 bases, with 5 bases between the two germline ends. CDR3 nucleotides: TGTGCCAGCAGCCAAGATAGGACGAACACCGGGGAGCTGTTTTTT. Translating it yields CASSQDRTNTGELFF.